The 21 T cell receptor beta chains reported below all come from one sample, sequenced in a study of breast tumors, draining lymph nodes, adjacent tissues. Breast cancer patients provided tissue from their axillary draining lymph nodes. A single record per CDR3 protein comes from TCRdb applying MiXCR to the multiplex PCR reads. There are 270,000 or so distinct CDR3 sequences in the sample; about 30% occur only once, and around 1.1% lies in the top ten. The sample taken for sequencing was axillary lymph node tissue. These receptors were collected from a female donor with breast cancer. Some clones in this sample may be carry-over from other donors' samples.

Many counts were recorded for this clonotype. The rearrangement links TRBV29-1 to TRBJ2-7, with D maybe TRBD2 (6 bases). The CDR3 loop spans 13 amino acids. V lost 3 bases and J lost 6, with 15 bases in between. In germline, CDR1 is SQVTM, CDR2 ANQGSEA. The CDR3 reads CSVDGTARGEQYF. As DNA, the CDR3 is TGCAGCGTTGATGGGACTGCCCGGGGCGAGCAGTACTTC.

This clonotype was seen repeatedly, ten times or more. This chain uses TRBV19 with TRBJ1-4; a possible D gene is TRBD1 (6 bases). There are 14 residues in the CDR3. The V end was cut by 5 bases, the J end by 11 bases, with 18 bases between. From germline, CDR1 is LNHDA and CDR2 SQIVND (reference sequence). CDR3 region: CASSETGSNGKLFF. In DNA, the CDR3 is TGTGCCAGTAGTGAAACAGGGTCCAATGGGAAACTGTTTTTT.

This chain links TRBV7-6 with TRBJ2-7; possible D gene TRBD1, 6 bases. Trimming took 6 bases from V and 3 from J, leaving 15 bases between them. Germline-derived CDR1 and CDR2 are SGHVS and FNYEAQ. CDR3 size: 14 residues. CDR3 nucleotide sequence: TGTGCCAGCAGTAGCACAGGGACACTCTACGAGCAGTACTTC. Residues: CASSSTGTLYEQYF.

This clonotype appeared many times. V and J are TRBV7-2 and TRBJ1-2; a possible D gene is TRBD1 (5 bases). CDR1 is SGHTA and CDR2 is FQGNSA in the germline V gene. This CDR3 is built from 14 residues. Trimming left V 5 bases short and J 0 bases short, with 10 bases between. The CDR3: CASSLGAANYGYTF. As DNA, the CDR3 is TGTGCCAGCAGCCTCGGGGCGGCTAACTATGGCTACACCTTC.

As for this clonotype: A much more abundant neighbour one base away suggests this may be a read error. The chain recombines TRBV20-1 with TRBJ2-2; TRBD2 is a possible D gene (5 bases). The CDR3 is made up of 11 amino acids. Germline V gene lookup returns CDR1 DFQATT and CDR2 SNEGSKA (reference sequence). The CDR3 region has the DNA TGCAGTGCTCAAAACACCGGGGAGCTGTCTTTT. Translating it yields CSAQNTGELSF.

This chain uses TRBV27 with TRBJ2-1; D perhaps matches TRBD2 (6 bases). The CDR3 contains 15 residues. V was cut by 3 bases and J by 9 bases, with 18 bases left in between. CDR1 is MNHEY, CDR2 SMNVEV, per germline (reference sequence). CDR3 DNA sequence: TGTGCCAGCAGTTTGTGGTCTAGCGAGAGCACTGAGCAGTTCTTC. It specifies CASSLWSSESTEQFF.

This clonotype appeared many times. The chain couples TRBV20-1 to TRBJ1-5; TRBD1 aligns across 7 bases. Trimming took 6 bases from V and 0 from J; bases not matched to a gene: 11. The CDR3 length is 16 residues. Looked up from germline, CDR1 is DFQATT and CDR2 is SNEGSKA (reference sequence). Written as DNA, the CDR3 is TGCAGTGCCGACAACCGGGACAGTTTTAGCAATCAGCCCCAGCATTTT. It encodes CSADNRDSFSNQPQHF.

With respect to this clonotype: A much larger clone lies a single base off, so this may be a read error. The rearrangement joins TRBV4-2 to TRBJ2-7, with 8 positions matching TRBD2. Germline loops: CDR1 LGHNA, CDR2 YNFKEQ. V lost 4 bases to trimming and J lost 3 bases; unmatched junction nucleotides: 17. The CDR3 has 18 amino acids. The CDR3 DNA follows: TGTGCCAGCAGCCGAGATGTTCGCTCCGGGACTAGGGACTACGAGCAGTACTTC. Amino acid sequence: CASSRDVRSGTRDYEQYF.

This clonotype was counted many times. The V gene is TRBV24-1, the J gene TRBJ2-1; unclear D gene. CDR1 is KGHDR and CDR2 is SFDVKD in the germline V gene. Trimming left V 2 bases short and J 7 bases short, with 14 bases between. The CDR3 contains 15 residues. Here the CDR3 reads CATSDSPRRGNEQFF. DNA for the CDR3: TGTGCCACCAGTGATTCCCCGAGGCGTGGGAATGAGCAGTTCTTC.

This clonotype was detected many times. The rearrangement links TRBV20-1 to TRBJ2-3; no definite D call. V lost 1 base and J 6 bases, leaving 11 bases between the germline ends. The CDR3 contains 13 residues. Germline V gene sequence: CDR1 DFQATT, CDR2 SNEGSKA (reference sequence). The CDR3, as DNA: TGCAGTGCTAGAGTTGGTGGGGTTGATACGCAGTATTTT. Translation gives CSARVGGVDTQYF.

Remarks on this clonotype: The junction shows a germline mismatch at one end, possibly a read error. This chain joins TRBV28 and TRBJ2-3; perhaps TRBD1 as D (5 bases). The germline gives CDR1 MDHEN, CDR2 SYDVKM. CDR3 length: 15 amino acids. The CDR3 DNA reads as TGTGTCAGCAGCCAAGAGCGCTTAGGGGCAGATACGCAGTATTTT. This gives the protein CVSSQERLGADTQYF.

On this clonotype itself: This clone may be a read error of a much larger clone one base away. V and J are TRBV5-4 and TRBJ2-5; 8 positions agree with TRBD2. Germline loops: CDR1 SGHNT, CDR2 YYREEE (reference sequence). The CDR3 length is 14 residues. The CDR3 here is CAGSSSGRKETQYF. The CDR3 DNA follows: TGTGCCGGCAGCTCCAGCGGGAGAAAAGAGACCCAGTACTTC.

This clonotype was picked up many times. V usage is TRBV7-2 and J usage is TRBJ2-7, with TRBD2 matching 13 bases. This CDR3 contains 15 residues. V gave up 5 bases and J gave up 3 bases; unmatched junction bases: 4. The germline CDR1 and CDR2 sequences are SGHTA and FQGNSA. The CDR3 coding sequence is TGTGCCAGCAGCCAGACTAGCGGGAGGTACTACGAGCAGTACTTC. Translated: CASSQTSGRYYEQYF. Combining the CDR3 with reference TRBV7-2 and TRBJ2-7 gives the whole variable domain GAGVSQSPSNKVTEKGKDVELRCDPISGHTALYWYRQSLGQGLEFLIYFQGNSAPDKSGLPSDRFSAERTGGSVSTLTIQRTQQEDSAVYLCASSQTSGRYYEQYFGPGTRLTVT.

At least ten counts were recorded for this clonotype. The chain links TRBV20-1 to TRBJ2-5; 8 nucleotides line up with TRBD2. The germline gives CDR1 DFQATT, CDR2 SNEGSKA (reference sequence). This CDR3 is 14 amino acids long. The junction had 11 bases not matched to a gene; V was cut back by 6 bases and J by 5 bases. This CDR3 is CSAPRGARDETQYF. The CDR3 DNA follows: TGCAGTGCCCCGCGGGGGGCGCGCGATGAGACCCAGTACTTC.

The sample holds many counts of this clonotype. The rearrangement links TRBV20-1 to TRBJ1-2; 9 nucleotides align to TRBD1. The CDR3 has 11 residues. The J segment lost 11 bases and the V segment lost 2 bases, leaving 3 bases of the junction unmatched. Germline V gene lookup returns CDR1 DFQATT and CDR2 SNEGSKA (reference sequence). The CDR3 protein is CSARRDRAYTF. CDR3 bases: TGCAGTGCTAGACGGGACAGGGCTTACACCTTC.

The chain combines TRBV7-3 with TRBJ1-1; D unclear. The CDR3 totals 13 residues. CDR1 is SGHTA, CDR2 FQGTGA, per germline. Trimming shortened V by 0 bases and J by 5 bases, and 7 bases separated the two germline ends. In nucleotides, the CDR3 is TGTGCCAGCAGCTTAACCCAGATTACTGAAGCTTTCTTT. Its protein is CASSLTQITEAFF.

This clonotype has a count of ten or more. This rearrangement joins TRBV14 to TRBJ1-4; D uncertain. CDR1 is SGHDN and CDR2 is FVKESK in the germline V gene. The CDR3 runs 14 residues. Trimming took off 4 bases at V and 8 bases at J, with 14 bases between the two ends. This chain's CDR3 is CASSRVGVQEKLFF. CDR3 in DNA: TGTGCCAGCAGCCGGGTCGGGGTACAGGAAAAACTGTTTTTT.

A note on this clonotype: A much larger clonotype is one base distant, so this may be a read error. CDR3 sequence (DNA): TGTGCCAACAGCCTTCGATGGGATAATGAAAAACTGTTTTTT. Protein sequence: CANSLRWDNEKLFF. The rearrangement uses TRBV6-6 and TRBJ1-4; D call uncertain. The CDR3 spans 14 residues. Germline V gives CDR1 MNHNY, CDR2 SVGAGI (reference sequence). The ends were cut back, 10 bases at V and 4 bases at J, with 16 bases in the middle.

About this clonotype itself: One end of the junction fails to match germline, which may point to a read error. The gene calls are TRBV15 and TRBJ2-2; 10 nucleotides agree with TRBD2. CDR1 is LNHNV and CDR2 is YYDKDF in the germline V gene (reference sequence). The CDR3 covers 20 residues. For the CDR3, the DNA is TGTGCCACCAGCAGAGTCCCCGTACCACAGCGGGGGGGCCGCACCGGGGAGCTCTTTTTT. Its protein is CATSRVPVPQRGGRTGELFF.

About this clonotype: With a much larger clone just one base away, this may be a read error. CDR3 sequence: CAGSPRQGLDSNQPQHF. The CDR3 DNA reads as TGTGCCGGCAGTCCTCGACAGGGACTGGATAGCAATCAGCCCCAGCATTTT. The chain employs TRBV12-3 or TRBV12-4 and TRBJ1-5, with TRBD1 matching 7 bases. The CDR3 loop spans 17 amino acids.

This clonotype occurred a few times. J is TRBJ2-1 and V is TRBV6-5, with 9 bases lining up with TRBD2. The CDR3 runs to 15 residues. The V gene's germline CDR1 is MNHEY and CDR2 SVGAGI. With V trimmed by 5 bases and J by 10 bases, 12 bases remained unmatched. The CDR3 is CASSPPGGRAVEQFF. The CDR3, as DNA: TGTGCCAGCAGTCCGCCAGGCGGGAGGGCCGTCGAGCAGTTCTTC.